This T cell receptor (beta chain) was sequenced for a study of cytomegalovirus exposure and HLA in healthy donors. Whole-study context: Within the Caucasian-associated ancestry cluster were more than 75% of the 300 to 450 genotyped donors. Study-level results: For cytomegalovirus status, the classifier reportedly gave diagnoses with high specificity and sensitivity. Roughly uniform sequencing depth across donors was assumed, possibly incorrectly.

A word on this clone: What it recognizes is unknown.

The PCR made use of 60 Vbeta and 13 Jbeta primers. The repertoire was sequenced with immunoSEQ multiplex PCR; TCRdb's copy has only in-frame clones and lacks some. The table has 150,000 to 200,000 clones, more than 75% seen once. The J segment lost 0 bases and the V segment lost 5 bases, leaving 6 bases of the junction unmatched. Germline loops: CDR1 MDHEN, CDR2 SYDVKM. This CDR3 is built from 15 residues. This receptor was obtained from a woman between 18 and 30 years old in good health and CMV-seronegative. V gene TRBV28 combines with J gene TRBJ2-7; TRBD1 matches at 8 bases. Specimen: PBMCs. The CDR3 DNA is TGTGCCAGCAGTGGGGGACAGGAAATCTCCTACGAGCAGTACTTC. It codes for CASSGGQEISYEQYF.